Here is one TCR beta chain with its context. Its antigen is not known. This record belongs to a study of blood T cells in healthy people across ages. Findings and limits, study-wide: Donor CMV infection status was unknown, possibly confounding age-related changes in expanded clonotypes. Estimated diversity across one million T cells was deemed an underestimate.

In germline, CDR1 is SGHRS, CDR2 YFSETQ. This CDR3 comprises 14 residues. V was shortened by 2 bases and J by 2 bases, with 11 bases between the two germline ends. Healthy Caucasian individuals from Russia aged about 6 to 100 served as donors. Sample-barcoded 5' priming and a J-beta primer mix drove a second PCR of 7 to 11 cycles. TCRdb reprocessed the 5' RACE reads with MiXCR, giving one entry per CDR3 protein. Found here are approximately 2,000,000 distinct CDR3 sequences, about 39% of them singletons; the top ten hold roughly 23%. Sequencing was carried out using blood. This chain connects TRBV5-1 to TRBJ2-7; D gene uncertain. The TCR comes from a human donor in good health. The CDR3 is CASSFEAHTYEQYF. The CDR3 DNA is TGCGCCAGCAGCTTTGAAGCGCACACCTACGAGCAGTACTTC.